The 26 T cell receptor beta chains below were found in one sample sequenced in a study of cytomegalovirus exposure and HLA in healthy donors. The PCR contained 60 Vbeta and 13 Jbeta primers. Sequencing used immunoSEQ multiplex PCR; TCRdb keeps in-frame clones, though not all of them. The table has around 140,000 clones, approximately 79% seen once; the top ten hold less than 3.5%. Sequenced material: PBMCs. The receptors come from a woman under 40 in good health and CMV-seronegative.

The chain couples TRBV7-2 to TRBJ1-5, with a weak D call TRBD1 (6 bases). The ends were cut back, 5 bases at V and 0 bases at J, with 11 bases in the middle. The germline gives CDR1 SGHTA, CDR2 FQGNSA. The CDR3 extends over 15 amino acids. CDR3 bases: TGTGCCAGCAGCGAACAGGGTGATAGCAATCAGCCCCAGCATTTT. Its translation is CASSEQGDSNQPQHF.

The chain recombines TRBV5-4 with TRBJ2-3; maybe TRBD2 (5 bases). The CDR3 is 16 residues long. The germline V gene encodes CDR1 SGHNT and CDR2 YYREEE (reference sequence). V was trimmed by 2 bases and J by 0 bases, leaving 13 bases between them. CDR3 nucleotide sequence: TGTGCCAGCAGCTTCGGCCCACGGACTAGCACAGATACGCAGTATTTT. Translation gives CASSFGPRTSTDTQYF.

J is TRBJ1-6 and V is TRBV13, with a possible D match to TRBD1 (5 bases). Trimming took 0 bases from V and 7 from J, leaving 16 bases between them. CDR1 and CDR2 (germline): PRHDT, FYEKMQ (reference sequence). The CDR3 covers 17 residues. CDR3 region: CASSLGRGARSNSPLHF. Here the CDR3 DNA reads TGTGCCAGCAGCTTAGGCCGCGGGGCCCGCTCCAATTCACCCCTCCACTTT. Full variable domain (missing parts from reference TRBV13 and TRBJ1-6): AAGVIQSPRHLIKEKRETATLKCYPIPRHDTVYWYQQGPGQDPQFLISFYEKMQSDKGSIPDRFSAQQFSDYHSELNMSSLELGDSALYFCASSLGRGARSNSPLHFGNGTRLTVT.

This clone showed up just a few times. The rearrangement joins TRBV28 to TRBJ1-3, with D hard to call. The V and J ends lost 4 bases and 1 base respectively, with 14 bases between them. CDR3 length equals 16 residues. Germline CDR1 and CDR2: MDHEN and SYDVKM. The CDR3 DNA sequence: TGTGCCAGCAGTTCGGATGAGGGTTCTTCTGGAAACACCATATATTTT. Translating it yields CASSSDEGSSGNTIYF.

In its sample, this clone was seen once. The chain carries TRBV14 and TRBJ1-6; perhaps TRBD1 as D (5 bases). V lost 5 bases to trimming and J lost 7 bases, with 21 bases between them. Germline values: CDR1 SGHDN, CDR2 FVKESK. CDR3 length equals 17 residues. CDR3: CASSKATRGGSNSPLHF. Here the CDR3 DNA reads TGTGCCAGCAGCAAAGCCACTCGCGGGGGGTCAAATTCACCCCTCCACTTT.

Written as DNA, the CDR3 is TGTGCCAGCCTTCACGGGACTGGGACTAAGACAGATACGCAGTATTTT. Amino acids: CASLHGTGTKTDTQYF. The chain links TRBV7-2 to TRBJ2-3, with 7 positions matching TRBD2. The CDR3 is 16 residues long. Trimming removed 8 bases from V and 3 bases from J; junction bases left unmatched: 14. CDR1 and CDR2 (germline): SGHTA, FQGNSA.

The chain couples TRBV5-1 to TRBJ2-1; possibly TRBD1 for D (6 bases). The CDR3 has 14 amino acids. Germline V gives CDR1 SGHRS, CDR2 YFSETQ. V gave up 5 bases and J gave up 5 bases, with 14 bases separating them. CDR3 sequence reads: CASRDPGQHNEQFF. The CDR3 DNA is TGCGCCAGCAGGGACCCCGGACAGCACAATGAGCAGTTCTTC.

The V call is TRBV7-9, the J call TRBJ1-3, with D unclear. There are 16 residues in the CDR3. CDR1 is SEHNR and CDR2 is FQNEAQ in the germline V gene (reference sequence). The V gene lost 3 bases and the J gene lost 0 bases, with 12 bases spanning the gap. The CDR3 nucleotides are TGTGCCAGCAGCTTCTTTGCGGCTGGCTCTGGAAACACCATATATTTT. It translates to CASSFFAAGSGNTIYF.

The CDR3 is CATKLDRSNTEAFF. The CDR3 bases are TGTGCCACGAAACTGGACAGATCGAACACTGAAGCTTTCTTT. V usage is TRBV15 and J usage is TRBJ1-1, with D perhaps matching TRBD1 (6 bases). CDR1 LNHNV and CDR2 YYDKDF come from the germline V gene (reference sequence). The ends were cut back, 9 bases at V and 1 base at J, with 15 bases in the middle. The CDR3 consists of 14 residues.

J is TRBJ2-7 and V is TRBV18; a weak D match, TRBD1 (5 bases). From germline, CDR1 is KGHSH and CDR2 LQKENI. There are 12 residues in the CDR3. The ends were cut back, 5 bases at V and 6 bases at J, with 11 bases in the middle. The CDR3 is CASSTSRGEQYF. CDR3 DNA: TGTGCCAGCTCAACCAGTAGGGGCGAGCAGTACTTC.

This chain connects TRBV15 to TRBJ1-5; D remains ambiguous. The length of the CDR3 is 14 residues. Germline values: CDR1 LNHNV, CDR2 YYDKDF (reference sequence). V was pared by 0 bases and J by 0 bases, with 3 bases between. The CDR3 protein is CATSRDGSNQPQHF. CDR3 nucleotides: TGTGCCACCAGCAGAGACGGTAGCAATCAGCCCCAGCATTTT. The full variable domain, with the rest looked up from reference TRBV15 and TRBJ1-5, is DAMVIQNPRYQVTQFGKPVTLSCSQTLNHNVMYWYQQKSSQAPKLLFHYYDKDFNNEADTPDNFQSRRPNTSFCFLDIRSPGLGDTAMYLCATSRDGSNQPQHFGDGTRLSIL.

The CDR3 spells CASSESYSQYF. The CDR3 DNA follows: TGCGCCAGCAGTGAGTCCTATTCGCAGTATTTT. The gene calls are TRBV10-2 and TRBJ2-3; no clear D. This CDR3 is 11 amino acids long. CDR1 WSHSY and CDR2 SAAADI come from the germline V gene. Trimming pared 0 bases from V and 10 bases from J, leaving 5 bases between.

The rearrangement joins TRBV18 to TRBJ2-7, with 10 bases fitting TRBD1. CDR1 is KGHSH and CDR2 is LQKENI in the germline V gene. The length of the CDR3 is 14 residues. V lost 4 bases to trimming and J lost 2 bases; unmatched junction nucleotides: 2. The CDR3: CASSRTGGPYEQYF. The CDR3 nucleotides read TGTGCCAGCTCACGGACAGGGGGGCCCTACGAGCAGTACTTC.

V and J are TRBV2 and TRBJ1-2; 7 positions match TRBD1. The CDR3 runs 21 residues. V lost 2 bases, J lost 0 bases, and 21 bases stayed unmatched. Germline CDR1 is SNHLY and CDR2 is FYNNEI. The CDR3: CASSEKAGGSLVMGANYGYTF. The CDR3 DNA follows: TGTGCCAGCAGTGAAAAAGCAGGGGGTAGTTTGGTTATGGGTGCTAACTATGGCTACACCTTC.

The rearrangement uses TRBV7-3 and TRBJ2-7; 10 bases line up with TRBD1. The CDR3 has 14 residues. Germline V lookup: CDR1 SGHTA, CDR2 FQGTGA. The V gene end was trimmed by 3 bases and the J gene end by 11 bases; junction bases not matched to a gene: 10. CDR3 nucleotide sequence: TGTGCCAGCAGCTTGGGACCGGGACAGGGGATGGAGTACTTC. Protein product: CASSLGPGQGMEYF.

Only a few counts were recorded for this clone. The V gene is TRBV7-3, the J gene TRBJ2-2; D remains unclear. Between the trimmed V and J ends, which lost 5 bases and 5 bases, there was a span of 12 bases. The CDR3 runs to 14 residues. Germline V gene data show CDR1 as SGHTA and CDR2 as FQGTGA. Here the CDR3 DNA reads TGTGCCAGCAGCCCCCGCGGCCTTACCGGGGAGCTGTTTTTT. Encoded protein: CASSPRGLTGELFF.

This chain uses TRBV27 with TRBJ2-2; 10 bases agree with TRBD2. CDR1 is MNHEY and CDR2 is SMNVEV in the germline V gene (reference sequence). This CDR3 has 15 amino acids. Germline trimming cut 2 bases from V and 9 bases from J; bases unmatched to any gene: 6. This CDR3 reads CASSLSGRAGRELFF. DNA of the CDR3: TGTGCCAGCAGTTTAAGCGGGAGGGCCGGACGGGAGCTGTTTTTT.

The rearrangement uses TRBV5-1 and TRBJ2-5, with 7 bases that match TRBD1. Germline CDR1 reads SGHRS; CDR2 reads YFSETQ. The CDR3 contains 15 residues. Trimming cost V 0 bases and J 2 bases; bases outside gene matches: 4. CDR3 nucleotide sequence: TGCGCCAGCAGCTTGGCGGGACAGACACAAGAGACCCAGTACTTC. Translating gives CASSLAGQTQETQYF. The full variable domain, in which reference TRBV5-1 and TRBJ2-5 provide the parts outside the CDR3, is KAGVTQTPRYLIKTRGQQVTLSCSPISGHRSVSWYQQTPGQGLQFLFEYFSETQRNKGNFPGRFSGRQFSNSRSEMNVSTLELGDSALYLCASSLAGQTQETQYFGPGTRLLVL.

The gene calls are TRBV7-2 and TRBJ2-1, with a possible D match to TRBD2 (5 bases). The CDR3 contains 15 residues. Germline V CDR1 and CDR2: SGHTA, FQGNSA. V was clipped by 1 base and J by 7 bases, with 14 bases between them. CDR3 DNA: TGTGCCAGCAGCTTAGTTCCGGGGTCGACGAATGAGCAGTTCTTC. This translates into CASSLVPGSTNEQFF.

The chain recombines TRBV27 with TRBJ2-5; TRBD1 matches at 9 bases. The V segment lost 2 bases and the J segment 4 bases; nucleotides outside the gene matches: 2. The germline V gene encodes CDR1 MNHEY and CDR2 SMNVEV (reference sequence). The CDR3 has 14 residues. CDR3 sequence: CASSLGQGRETQYF. The CDR3 nucleotides read TGTGCCAGCAGTTTAGGACAGGGGAGAGAGACCCAGTACTTC.

This chain links TRBV7-2 with TRBJ1-4; a weak D match, TRBD1 (6 bases). The V end lost 5 bases, the J end lost 5 bases, and 12 bases lay between the germline ends. Looked up from germline, CDR1 is SGHTA and CDR2 is FQGNSA. The CDR3 is 14 residues long. The DNA for the CDR3 is TGTGCCAGCAGCCCACGACAGGCCAATGAAAAACTGTTTTTT. It encodes CASSPRQANEKLFF.

V is TRBV5-8 and J is TRBJ1-4; 7 bases match TRBD1. Germline-derived CDR1 and CDR2 are SGHTS and YDEGEE. V lost 1 base, J lost 6 bases, and 6 bases stayed unmatched. This CDR3 contains 15 residues. The CDR3: CASSLKTGTDEKLFF. The DNA of the CDR3 is TGTGCCAGCAGCTTGAAGACAGGGACCGATGAAAAACTGTTTTTT.

The chain joins TRBV13 to TRBJ2-7; 7 bases align to TRBD2. The trim removed 5 bases at V and 2 bases at J, leaving 12 bases unmatched. Germline lookup yields CDR1 PRHDT and CDR2 FYEKMQ (reference sequence). CDR3 length equals 16 residues. The CDR3 is CASSPTLRDYTYEQYF. The DNA of the CDR3 is TGTGCCAGCAGCCCGACCCTGAGGGACTATACCTACGAGCAGTACTTC.

The chain carries TRBV10-3 and TRBJ1-2; D is unresolved. From germline, CDR1 is ENHRY and CDR2 SYGVKD. The germline V and J ends were trimmed by 4 bases and 8 bases, with 29 bases remaining between them. CDR3 length equals 18 residues. The CDR3 DNA follows: TGTGCCATCAGTGCCGTGTGGGCGACCCGTGGGCCCAATCGGGGCTACACCTTC. Translation: CAISAVWATRGPNRGYTF.

This rearrangement joins TRBV19 to TRBJ2-7, with a weak D call TRBD2 (5 bases). CDR1 is LNHDA, CDR2 SQIVND, per germline (reference sequence). This CDR3 has 12 residues. V was shortened by 6 bases and J by 3 bases, with 9 bases between the two germline ends. CDR3 region: CASRAVNYEQYF. In DNA, the CDR3 is TGTGCCAGTAGAGCGGTTAACTACGAGCAGTACTTC. The full variable domain, rest sourced from reference TRBV19 and TRBJ2-7, is DGGITQSPKYLFRKEGQNVTLSCEQNLNHDAMYWYRQDPGQGLRLIYYSQIVNDFQKGDIAEGYSVSREKKESFPLTVTSAQKNPTAFYLCASRAVNYEQYFGPGTRLTVT.

The rearrangement links TRBV2 to TRBJ2-1, with TRBD2 matching over 13 bases. Germline values: CDR1 SNHLY, CDR2 FYNNEI. V lost 6 bases, J lost 9 bases, and 8 bases stayed unmatched. The length of the CDR3 is 15 residues. In nucleotides, the CDR3 is TGTGCCAGCAGCCAACTAGCGGGAGGGTTTGGTGAGCAGTTCTTC. This encodes CASSQLAGGFGEQFF.